Described below is a single T cell receptor beta chain sequence and its context. Antigen unknown. This CDR3 has 13 residues. In germline, CDR1 is SNHLY, CDR2 FYNNEI. Trimming cost V 6 bases and J 5 bases, with 12 bases left between them. This record belongs to a study of T cell responses to AZD1222 COVID-19 vaccine. The study, taken as a whole, reports: Reports say nearly half of spike-specific TCRs go after unmutated variant regions.

Profiling relied on immunoSEQ multiplex PCR, and the TCRdb table lists in-frame clones only, not all of them. The sample holds fewer than 130,000 clones, around 90% seen once. This chain connects TRBV2 to TRBJ2-3; a possible D gene is TRBD2 (6 bases). Specimen: peripheral blood, collected on day 0 of AZD1222 vaccination. This TCR came from an adult in good health. The CDR3 DNA reads TGTGCCAGCAGCCGGGACTCAGAAGATACGCAGTATTTT. Its protein is CASSRDSEDTQYF.